A selection of T cell receptor beta chains follows, all from one sample in a study of shared clonotypes between healthy human individuals. Clones were read by immunoSEQ multiplex PCR, and TCRdb kept only the in-frame ones, dropping some. The repertoire holds some 450,000 clones, with more than 70% as singletons. Sequencing was performed on PBMCs. The receptors derive from a woman aged 40 to 50 in good health. Some clones in this sample may be carry-over from other donors' samples. Both conserved end residues are part of each CDR3. A D gene is named only where the DNA matches it firmly. Clone size appears in some rows only: once, few, many, or a class for an expanded clone.

TGCGCCAGCAGCTTGGGAGGGCCAGAAGAGACCCAGTACTTC | CASSLGGPEETQYF | TRBJ2-5 | NA | NA | TRBV5-1
TGTGCCAGCAGCGTAGGAGGCACGGCGGCGAATGAGCAGTTCTTC | CASSVGGTAANEQFF | TRBJ2-1 | NA | NA | TRBV9
TGTGCCACCAGCAGTGTCAGGAGGTCAGGGGCCTACGAGCAGTACTTC | CATSSVRRSGAYEQYF | TRBJ2-7 | few | NA | TRBV15
TGTGCCAGCAGTGAATTGGAAAAAAGGGGCACTGAAGCTTTCTTT | CASSELEKRGTEAFF | TRBJ1-1 | NA | NA | TRBV2
TGTGCCTGGAGTGTACGAGGGGCTCTTTACAATGAGCAGTTCTTC | CAWSVRGALYNEQFF | TRBJ2-1 | NA | NA | TRBV30
TGTGCCAGCACCCCGGGAGGGGAGCAGGGGTACGAGCAGTACTTC | CASTPGGEQGYEQYF | TRBJ2-7 | NA | TRBD2 | TRBV28
TGTGCCAGCAGCTTAACATCTAGCGGGCCTGAGCAGTTCTTC | CASSLTSSGPEQFF | TRBJ2-1 | NA | TRBD2 | TRBV7-3
TGTGCCAGCACCCGAGTCCTCGGGAGGGCGGACGAGCAGTACTTC | CASTRVLGRADEQYF | TRBJ2-7 | NA | TRBD2 | TRBV28
TGTGCCAGCTCTCCTGGGACTTTGGGAGCTACCTACGAGCAGTACTTC | CASSPGTLGATYEQYF | TRBJ2-7 | NA | NA | TRBV18
TGTGCCATCAGTGAAGTCTCGGACTATGGCTACACCTTC | CAISEVSDYGYTF | TRBJ1-2 | NA | NA | TRBV10-3
TGTGCCAGCAGTAGTCGGAGGTGGACTGAAGCTTTCTTT | CASSSRRWTEAFF | TRBJ1-1 | once | NA | TRBV6-5
TGTGCCTGGAGGGACAGGGGGTTTGAGACCCAGTACTTC | CAWRDRGFETQYF | TRBJ2-5 | once | TRBD1 | TRBV30
TGTGCCAGCAGTGAAGGGGGCGCCCCGGCCTATGGCTACACCTTC | CASSEGGAPAYGYTF | TRBJ1-2 | once | TRBD1 | TRBV6-4
TGTGCCAGCAGCGTATCTGGGGAGATGGACACTGAAGCTTTCTTT | CASSVSGEMDTEAFF | TRBJ1-1 | NA | NA | TRBV9
TGTGCCAGCAGCTCGGGACAGGGTGGCAATCAGCCCCAGCATTTT | CASSSGQGGNQPQHF | TRBJ1-5 | few | TRBD1 | TRBV5-6
TGTGCCAGCCTTATCAGAGGCTTCTACGAGCAGTACTTC | CASLIRGFYEQYF | TRBJ2-7 | once | NA | TRBV6-5
TGTGCCAGCAGCCGAGCGGGGGGCAACACCGGGGAGCTGTTTTTT | CASSRAGGNTGELFF | TRBJ2-2 | NA | TRBD2 | TRBV11-3
TGCGCCAGCAGCTTGAATAGGAGGGGCAATGAGCAGTTCTTC | CASSLNRRGNEQFF | TRBJ2-1 | NA | NA | TRBV5-1
TGTGCCAGCAGCTTTAGCGGGAGCGGCACAGATACGCAGTATTTT | CASSFSGSGTDTQYF | TRBJ2-3 | NA | TRBD2 | TRBV7-9
TGTGCCAGCAGTGGACAGGCCTGGGATGGGCCCCAGCATTTT | CASSGQAWDGPQHF | TRBJ1-5 | NA | NA | TRBV25-1
TGTGCCAGTAGTCGGTGGGAAACTGAAGCTTTCTTT | CASSRWETEAFF | TRBJ1-1 | many | NA | TRBV19
TGTGCCAGCAGTTTATTTGGCTACACCTTC | CASSLFGYTF | TRBJ1-2 | few | NA | TRBV28
TGTGCCAGCAGCTTAGAGGGACAGGGTTTCTACGAGCAGTACTTC | CASSLEGQGFYEQYF | TRBJ2-7 | few | TRBD1 | TRBV11-2
TGTGCCCACCGGGCGGAGGGCCGGTCCTACAATGAGCAGTTCTTC | CAHRAEGRSYNEQFF | TRBJ2-1 | NA | NA | TRBV6-5
TGCGCCAGCAGCCAAAGGCCCGGGGGTCAGGAGACCCAGTACTTC | CASSQRPGGQETQYF | TRBJ2-5 | NA | NA | TRBV4-1
TGTGCCAGCAGTTTACTAGCGGGAGACTACAATGAGCAGTTCTTC | CASSLLAGDYNEQFF | TRBJ2-1 | NA | TRBD2 | TRBV2
TGTGCCAGCAGCCAAGAGGAAGGGTTGAAGACCCAGTACTTC | CASSQEEGLKTQYF | TRBJ2-5 | NA | NA | TRBV4-2
TGTGCCAGCAGTCAGACAAGCTCTAGGGCCAACGTCCTGGCTTTC | CASSQTSSRANVLAF | TRBJ2-6 | NA | NA | TRBV6-1
TGTGCCATCAGTGAGACTAGCGGGAGGACAGATACGCAGTATTTT | CAISETSGRTDTQYF | TRBJ2-3 | NA | TRBD2 | TRBV10-3
TGTGCCAGCAGCTTGTGGGGTCTAAGTTCCTACGAGCAGTACTTC | CASSLWGLSSYEQYF | TRBJ2-7 | NA | NA | TRBV5-8